This record looks at one TCR beta chain sequence and its context. Its antigen is currently unknown. Sequencing was performed with immunoSEQ multiplex PCR; in TCRdb, only in-frame clones are kept and a portion is missing. This sample yields 25,000 to 40,000 clones, of which around 88% are seen a single time; 4.5% to 6% belongs to the top ten. Repeated repertoire sampling spanned the course of chemoradiotherapy. The data are from a study of chemoradiotherapy in HPV16-positive cancers. Germline V gene data show CDR1 as MNHEY and CDR2 as SVGAGI. Trimming took off 4 bases at V and 10 bases at J, with 14 bases between the two ends. The CDR3 has 14 residues. The study's findings and limits: In HPV16-positive patients, HPV-responsive T-cell expansion tracked better recurrence-free survival. Non-HPV-specific T cells did not expand in tumors during treatment, whereas candidate HPV-specific clones and E7-related motifs did. Only a couple of HPV16-positive patients supplied the functional HPV-specificity definition.

The TCR was taken from a human donor with HPV-associated anogenital cancer. The source material was blood, sampled from a patient who underwent chemoradiotherapy. The gene calls are TRBV6-5 and TRBJ1-6; tentatively, D is TRBD1 (5 bases). The DNA for the CDR3 is TGTGCCAGCAGTTCCAGGGATCGTCAGTCACCCCTCCACTTT. Translated, it gives CASSSRDRQSPLHF.